This T cell receptor beta chain is from a study of T cells after yellow fever vaccination. Synthesis of TCR cDNA relied on 5'RACE template switching, which attached a universal primer site and UMIs. Each CDR3 protein gets one entry after TCRdb re-called the 5' RACE reads with MiXCR. Of 450,000 to 550,000 distinct CDR3 sequences listed, 21% are singletons. Germline loops: CDR1 DFQATT, CDR2 SNEGSKA (reference sequence). This CDR3 is 15 amino acids long. Trimming took 3 bases from V and 3 from J; bases not matched to a gene: 5. The TCR sequence derives from a young man who received the YFV17D yellow fever vaccine. The chain has TRBV20-1 and TRBJ2-1, with 10 bases fitting TRBD1. The specimen was PBMCs, collected roughly 20 days after the first yellow fever vaccination. The CDR3 DNA follows: TGCAGTGCTAGTAACCGGGACAGGGGCTACAATGAGCAGTTCTTC. Translating gives CSASNRDRGYNEQFF.